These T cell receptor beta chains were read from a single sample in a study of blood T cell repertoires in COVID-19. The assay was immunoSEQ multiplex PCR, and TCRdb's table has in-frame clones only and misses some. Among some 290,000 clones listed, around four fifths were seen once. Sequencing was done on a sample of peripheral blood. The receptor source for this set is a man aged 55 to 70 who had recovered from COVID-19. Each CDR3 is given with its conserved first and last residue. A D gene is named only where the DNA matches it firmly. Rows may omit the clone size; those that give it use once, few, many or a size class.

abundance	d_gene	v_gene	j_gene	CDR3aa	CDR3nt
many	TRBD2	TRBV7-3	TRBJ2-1	CASSTGLFSYNEQFF	TGTGCCAGCAGCACGGGACTATTTTCCTACAATGAGCAGTTCTTC
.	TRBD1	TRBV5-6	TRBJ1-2	CASLGTAESYGYTF	TGTGCCAGCCTTGGGACAGCGGAATCTTATGGCTACACCTTC
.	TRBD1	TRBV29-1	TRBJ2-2	CSARTGANTGELFF	TGCAGCGCCCGGACAGGGGCGAACACCGGGGAGCTGTTTTTT
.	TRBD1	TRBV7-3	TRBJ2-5	CASSPTGTGETQYF	TGTGCCAGCAGCCCGACAGGGACGGGAGAGACCCAGTACTTC
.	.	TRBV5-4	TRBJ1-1	CASSSSSGSGTEAFF	TGTGCCAGCAGCTCTTCGTCAGGGTCCGGCACTGAAGCTTTCTTT
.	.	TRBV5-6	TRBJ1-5	CASSLLGGTKNQPQHF	TGTGCCAGCAGCTTGTTAGGTGGGACAAAGAATCAGCCCCAGCATTTT
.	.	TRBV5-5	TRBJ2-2	CASSLTGRLAGELFF	TGTGCCAGCAGCTTGACAGGTCGGTTGGCCGGGGAGCTGTTTTTT
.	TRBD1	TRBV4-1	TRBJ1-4	CASRDYRGSNEKLFF	TGCGCCAGCAGGGATTACAGGGGTTCTAATGAAAAACTGTTTTTT
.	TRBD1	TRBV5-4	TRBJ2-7	CASSRGQGASLNEQYF	TGTGCCAGCAGCAGGGGACAGGGGGCGTCTCTTAACGAGCAGTACTTC
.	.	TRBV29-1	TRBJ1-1	CSVREYTEAFF	TGCAGCGTTCGTGAGTACACTGAAGCTTTCTTT
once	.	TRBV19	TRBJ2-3	CASKLAHSTDTQYF	TGTGCCAGCAAACTAGCTCACAGTACAGATACGCAGTATTTT
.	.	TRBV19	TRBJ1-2	CASSIDPLPDGSGYTF	TGTGCCAGTAGTATAGATCCCCTCCCCGACGGGAGTGGCTACACCTTC
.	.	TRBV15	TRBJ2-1	CATQQVRGNEQFF	TGTGCCACCCAGCAGGTGAGGGGGAATGAGCAGTTCTTC
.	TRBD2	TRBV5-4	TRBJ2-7	CASSLGGGSGSYEQYF	TGTGCCAGCAGCTTGGGGGGAGGGAGCGGGAGCTACGAGCAGTACTTC
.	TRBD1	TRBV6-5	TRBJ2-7	CASSFQTGTVAYEQYF	TGTGCCAGCAGTTTCCAAACCGGGACAGTGGCCTACGAGCAGTACTTC
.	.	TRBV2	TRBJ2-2	CASRGGTANTGELFF	TGTGCCAGCAGAGGCGGGACAGCGAACACCGGGGAGCTGTTTTTT
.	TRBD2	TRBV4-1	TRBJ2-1	CASSQDQLAGDDDSYNEQFF	TGCGCCAGCAGCCAAGATCAGCTAGCGGGAGACGATGACTCCTACAATGAGCAGTTCTTC
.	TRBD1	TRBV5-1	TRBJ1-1	CASSSTITGAAPTEAFF	TGCGCCAGCAGCTCAACCATTACAGGGGCCGCCCCCACTGAAGCTTTCTTT
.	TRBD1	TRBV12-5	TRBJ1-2	CASGGTAGQYGYTF	TGTGCTAGTGGGGGGACAGCGGGCCAGTATGGCTACACCTTC
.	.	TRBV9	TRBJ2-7	CASSPIGVGYEQYF	TGTGCCAGCAGCCCAATCGGGGTCGGATACGAGCAGTACTTC
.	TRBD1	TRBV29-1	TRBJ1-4	CSVEVLGTGGKLLF	TGCAGCGTTGAAGTTTTGGGGACAGGAGGAAAACTGTTGTTT